This T cell receptor (beta chain) was recorded in a study of T cells after yellow fever vaccination. Study-wide context: Low-cell-number fractions underwent preparation using SMART-Seq v4 Ultra Low Input. Whole-study results and caveats: Re-detected after boosting: most primary clones, more than 95% of CD4 and 75% to 90% of CD8.

Making TCR cDNA involved 5'RACE template switching, which added UMIs and a universal primer site. TCRdb called the 5' RACE reads again in MiXCR, with one record for every CDR3 protein. The data contain roughly 96,000 distinct CDR3 sequences, 8.9% of them seen just once; the ten biggest clones take up roughly 17%. The V end was cut by 10 bases, the J end by 7 bases, with 28 bases between. The germline gives CDR1 MDHEN, CDR2 SYDVKM. The CDR3 length is 16 residues. The sequence came from a man aged 18 to 35 who received the YFV17D yellow fever vaccine. The gene calls are TRBV28 and TRBJ2-5, with no clear D. This sample comprised CD8+ T cells not binding an NS4B(214-222) dextramer, sorted from PBMCs, obtained more than 13 days after the first yellow fever vaccination. The CDR3 region is CATNPGPNSPGLTQYF. CDR3 in DNA: TGTGCCACCAACCCAGGCCCTAATAGCCCGGGTTTGACCCAGTACTTC.